Below, 29 T cell receptor beta chains from the same sample are listed, as sequenced in a study of blood T cell repertoires in COVID-19. Using immunoSEQ multiplex PCR, the repertoire was profiled, and TCRdb retains in-frame clones only, with some absent. The sample gives 250,000 to 350,000 clones, roughly 89% of which show up once; under 3.5% is in the top ten. Source material: PBMCs or T cells enriched from blood (not recorded which). These receptors all stem from a woman in her forties or fifties who had been exposed to COVID-19.

The chain couples TRBV5-1 to TRBJ1-2; 7 bases map to TRBD1. This CDR3 contains 14 residues. After removal of 3 bases from V and 5 bases from J, the junction contained 7 bases not matched to a gene. CDR1 is SGHRS and CDR2 is YFSETQ in the germline V gene. The CDR3 here is CASSSLDREYGYTF. The CDR3 nucleotides read TGCGCCAGCAGCTCCCTAGACAGGGAGTATGGCTACACCTTC.

The rearrangement links TRBV28 to TRBJ2-7, with TRBD2 as a possible D gene (5 bases). V was shortened by 5 bases and J by 7 bases, with 12 bases between the two germline ends. The CDR3 runs to 12 residues. CDR1 MDHEN and CDR2 SYDVKM come from the germline V gene. The CDR3 region has the DNA TGTGCCAGCAGTGTGACCCCGGGGGAGCAGTACTTC. This codes for CASSVTPGEQYF.

The CDR3 DNA reads as TGTGCCAGCGCAAAAGGACAGCCTTCACCCCTCCACTTT. As protein: CASAKGQPSPLHF. The rearrangement links TRBV12-3 or TRBV12-4 to TRBJ1-6, with D possibly TRBD1 on 6 matching bases. This CDR3 has 13 residues. Trimming cost V 8 bases and J 9 bases, with 14 bases left between them.

In regard to this clone: The germline gene is not matched at one end of the junction; a read error may be the cause. The genes are TRBV5-6 and TRBJ2-3; 7 positions agree with TRBD2. This CDR3 comprises 14 residues. Germline CDR1 SGHDT, CDR2 YYEEEE. The CDR3 here is CASSFFRAGPGGNF. CDR3 in DNA: TGTGCCAGCAGCTTCTTTCGGGCGGGGCCGGGAGGTAATTTT. Supplemented by reference TRBV5-6 and TRBJ2-3, the full variable domain reads DAGVTQSPTHLIKTRGQQVTLRCSPKSGHDTVSWYQQALGQGPQFIFQYYEEEERQRGNFPDRFSGHQFPNYSSELNVNALLLGDSALYLCASSFFRAGPGGNFGPGTRLTVL.

The rearrangement links TRBV7-2 to TRBJ1-1; maybe TRBD1 (6 bases). The CDR3 runs to 13 residues. The germline V gene encodes CDR1 SGHTA and CDR2 FQGNSA. With 5 bases removed from V and 2 bases from J, the gap between germline ends came to 9 bases. The CDR3 region is CASSGGANTEAFF. CDR3 nucleotide sequence: TGTGCCAGCAGCGGGGGGGCTAACACTGAAGCTTTCTTT.

CDR3 nucleotide sequence: TGTGCCAGCAGCTTAGCGCAACAGGATAGAAACACCATATATTTT. This translates into CASSLAQQDRNTIYF. The J gene is TRBJ1-3, the V gene TRBV7-2; perhaps TRBD1 as D (5 bases). The germline CDR1 and CDR2 sequences are SGHTA and FQGNSA. Trimming took off 0 bases at V and 5 bases at J, with 11 bases between the two ends. This CDR3 comprises 15 residues.

Remarks on this clone: The junction departs from the called germline gene at one end, perhaps through a read error. The CDR3: CASSQDTGSPYYSPLHF. In DNA form, the CDR3 reads TGCGCCAGCAGCCAAGACACAGGATCCCCCTATTATTCACCCCTCCACTTT. The chain carries TRBV4-1 and TRBJ1-6, with a tentative D call TRBD1 (5 bases). The germline gives CDR1 MGHRA, CDR2 YSYEKL. The CDR3 loop spans 17 amino acids.

The V and J genes are TRBV28 and TRBJ1-4, with 7 bases matching TRBD1. CDR3 length: 14 amino acids. Germline CDR1 and CDR2: MDHEN and SYDVKM. Trimming at V came to 7 bases and at J to 8 bases, leaving 10 bases not matched to a gene. The CDR3 region is CASTSQGQTEKLFF. CDR3 sequence (DNA): TGTGCCAGCACCAGCCAGGGACAGACGGAAAAACTGTTTTTT. The entire variable domain, with the rest obtained from reference TRBV28 and TRBJ1-4, is as follows: DVKVTQSSRYLVKRTGEKVFLECVQDMDHENMFWYRQDPGLGLRLIYFSYDVKMKEKGDIPEGYSVSREKKERFSLILESASTNQTSMYLCASTSQGQTEKLFFGSGTQLSVL.

The rearrangement links TRBV13 to TRBJ2-1; TRBD1 might be the D (5 bases). The V gene lost 4 bases and the J gene lost 8 bases, with 9 bases spanning the gap. CDR1 is PRHDT, CDR2 FYEKMQ, per germline (reference sequence). CDR3 length equals 12 residues. For the CDR3, the DNA is TGTGCCAGCAGCTCCCAGGGCCATGAGCAGTTCTTC. It translates to CASSSQGHEQFF.

The chain is built from TRBV6-5 and TRBJ1-1, with 9 bases that match TRBD1. The germline CDR1 and CDR2 sequences are MNHEY and SVGAGI. J lost 3 bases, V lost 5 bases, and 7 bases had no gene match. The CDR3 totals 15 residues. The DNA for the CDR3 is TGTGCCAGCAGTAAATCCGGACAGGGGTACACTGAAGCTTTCTTT. Its protein product is CASSKSGQGYTEAFF.

This clone has only a few counts. The J gene is TRBJ2-7, the V gene TRBV7-2; possibly TRBD1 for D (5 bases). V was clipped by 1 base and J by 2 bases, with 12 bases between them. The CDR3 runs 15 residues. Germline CDR1 SGHTA, CDR2 FQGNSA. CDR3 nucleotide sequence: TGTGCCAGCAGCTTAGGTTCAGGGCCTCCCTACGAGCAGTACTTC. Protein product: CASSLGSGPPYEQYF.

V is TRBV28 and J is TRBJ2-7; 9 positions match TRBD1. V gave up 4 bases and J gave up 9 bases; unmatched junction bases: 7. The germline gives CDR1 MDHEN, CDR2 SYDVKM. The CDR3 sequence is 13 residues long. CDR3 nucleotide sequence: TGTGCCAGCAGTTCCCCGCTGGGACAGGGGCAGTACTTC. Its protein is CASSSPLGQGQYF. Full variable domain (rest looked up from reference TRBV28 and TRBJ2-7): DVKVTQSSRYLVKRTGEKVFLECVQDMDHENMFWYRQDPGLGLRLIYFSYDVKMKEKGDIPEGYSVSREKKERFSLILESASTNQTSMYLCASSSPLGQGQYFGPGTRLTVT.

The rearrangement uses TRBV18 and TRBJ2-7; 10 nucleotides agree with TRBD1. V shed 6 bases and J 5 bases; nucleotides not matched to a gene: 7. Germline values: CDR1 KGHSH, CDR2 LQKENI. The CDR3 covers 14 residues. The CDR3 nucleotides are TGTGCCAGCTCTCCGACAGGGGGCCGAAACGAGCAGTACTTC. Encoded protein: CASSPTGGRNEQYF.

The chain employs TRBV5-1 and TRBJ2-2; TRBD2 matches 7 bases. There are 16 residues in the CDR3. The germline gives CDR1 SGHRS, CDR2 YFSETQ. V dropped 0 bases and J dropped 0; count of bases not matched to a gene: 2. This CDR3 is CASSLAGRANTGELFF. CDR3 DNA sequence: TGCGCCAGCAGCTTGGCGGGGAGGGCGAACACCGGGGAGCTGTTTTTT.

This chain links TRBV5-5 with TRBJ2-3; TRBD2 matches 8 bases. Per the germline V gene, CDR1 is SGHKS and CDR2 is YYEKEE (reference sequence). The CDR3 is 16 amino acids. J was trimmed by 0 bases and V by 2 bases; bases with no gene match: 5. In DNA, the CDR3 is TGTGCCAGCAGCTTAGGGGTAGCGGGGAGCACAGATACGCAGTATTTT. Protein sequence: CASSLGVAGSTDTQYF. The full variable domain, its missing parts supplied by reference TRBV5-5 and TRBJ2-3, is DAGVTQSPTHLIKTRGQQVTLRCSPISGHKSVSWYQQVLGQGPQFIFQYYEKEERGRGNFPDRFSARQFPNYSSELNVNALLLGDSALYLCASSLGVAGSTDTQYFGPGTRLTVL.

The genes are TRBV19 and TRBJ1-5, with D maybe TRBD1 (5 bases). V shed 5 bases and J shed 6 bases, with 17 bases lying between them. The length of the CDR3 is 15 residues. The germline CDR1 and CDR2 sequences are LNHDA and SQIVND (reference sequence). CDR3 DNA: TGTGCCAGTAGTCCCCTCGTGGGACTGGGTCAGCCCCAGCATTTT. Translating gives CASSPLVGLGQPQHF.

The chain uses TRBV19 and TRBJ1-2, with 10 bases identical to TRBD1. CDR1 and CDR2 (germline): LNHDA, SQIVND (reference sequence). The CDR3 covers 15 residues. Losses at the gene ends were 5 bases for V and 7 bases for J; bases not matched to a gene: 10. CDR3 coding DNA: TGTGCCAGTAGTGCGAACCGGGACAGGGGAAGTGGCTACACCTTC. Translation gives CASSANRDRGSGYTF.

The chain has TRBV12-3 or TRBV12-4 and TRBJ1-2; D not certain. The CDR3 contains 13 residues. Trimming removed 3 bases at V and 5 bases at J, with 10 bases between. CDR3 DNA: TGTGCCAGCAGTTTCGGGGTCCGGTATGGCTACACCTTC. Encoded protein: CASSFGVRYGYTF.

The V and J genes are TRBV6-5 and TRBJ1-2; TRBD1 might be the D (6 bases). The CDR3 is 13 residues long. V lost 2 bases and J 9 bases, leaving 13 bases between the germline ends. Per the germline V gene, CDR1 is MNHEY and CDR2 is SVGAGI. The CDR3 loop is CASSYANRVSYTF. The CDR3 DNA reads as TGTGCCAGCAGTTACGCGAACAGGGTTAGCTACACCTTC.

This chain links TRBV5-1 with TRBJ1-3; TRBD1 matches at 11 bases. CDR1 and CDR2 (germline): SGHRS, YFSETQ. Trimming cost V 4 bases and J 0 bases; bases outside gene matches: 12. This CDR3 is 19 amino acids long. The CDR3: CASSHGTGGSMSSGNTIYF. CDR3 sequence (DNA): TGCGCCAGCAGCCATGGGACAGGGGGATCAATGAGCTCTGGAAACACCATATATTTT.

This clone appeared a single time. The chain employs TRBV5-5 and TRBJ2-7; 7 positions agree with TRBD2. J gave up 4 bases and V 3 bases, and 4 bases lay outside the gene matches. The CDR3 sequence is 13 residues long. Germline values: CDR1 SGHKS, CDR2 YYEKEE (reference sequence). DNA for the CDR3: TGTGCCAGCAGCTCCCCAGCGGGGTACGAGCAGTACTTC. Translated, it gives CASSSPAGYEQYF.

The J gene is TRBJ1-2, the V gene TRBV4-1; TRBD1 agrees at 8 bases. V shed 3 bases, J shed 0 bases, and the junction held 6 bases outside the gene matches. CDR3 size: 16 residues. CDR1 is MGHRA, CDR2 YSYEKL, per germline. This CDR3 reads CASSQLQGEANYGYTF. DNA of the CDR3: TGCGCCAGCAGCCAGCTACAGGGGGAGGCTAACTATGGCTACACCTTC.

The rearrangement links TRBV5-6 to TRBJ2-7, with no clear D. This CDR3 is built from 12 residues. Trimming took 2 bases from V and 2 from J, leaving 5 bases between them. CDR1 is SGHDT, CDR2 YYEEEE, per germline. CDR3 coding DNA: TGTGCCAGCAGCTTTGCAGCCTACGAGCAGTACTTC. It is translated as CASSFAAYEQYF.

V usage is TRBV5-4 and J usage is TRBJ2-7, with D tentatively TRBD2 (6 bases). There are 14 residues in the CDR3. With 4 bases removed from V and 3 bases from J, the gap between germline ends came to 14 bases. CDR1 SGHNT and CDR2 YYREEE come from the germline V gene (reference sequence). The CDR3 loop reads CASSPGTLDYEQYF. The CDR3 DNA reads as TGTGCCAGCAGCCCCGGGACTCTCGACTACGAGCAGTACTTC. The full variable domain, rest sourced from reference TRBV5-4 and TRBJ2-7, is ETGVTQSPTHLIKTRGQQVTLRCSSQSGHNTVSWYQQALGQGPQFIFQYYREEENGRGNFPPRFSGLQFPNYSSELNVNALELDDSALYLCASSPGTLDYEQYFGPGTRLTVT.

The chain has TRBV5-1 and TRBJ1-5; D is possibly TRBD1 (5 bases). V shed 4 bases and J shed 4 bases, with 9 bases lying between them. This CDR3 comprises 13 residues. Per the germline V gene, CDR1 is SGHRS and CDR2 is YFSETQ. CDR3 amino acids: CASSGGNNQPQHF. CDR3 coding DNA: TGCGCCAGCAGCGGGGGGAATAATCAGCCCCAGCATTTT.

Details on this clone: The sample carries other DNA sequences with the same CDR3. The chain has TRBV28 and TRBJ1-3; 7 positions match TRBD1. The germline CDR1 and CDR2 sequences are MDHEN and SYDVKM. V trimming: 3 bases; J trimming: 4 bases; junction bases outside the gene matches: 6. This CDR3 spans 15 amino acids. The CDR3 DNA follows: TGTGCCAGCAGTTTGGGTTCAGGGGGGGGAAACACCATATATTTT. Translating gives CASSLGSGGGNTIYF.

This chain uses TRBV30 with TRBJ2-2, with 9 bases identical to TRBD2. Germline trimming cut 5 bases from V and 6 bases from J; bases unmatched to any gene: 7. CDR3 length: 14 residues. From germline, CDR1 is GTSNPN and CDR2 SVGIG (reference sequence). CDR3 sequence reads: CAWAGGPSPGELFF. The DNA for the CDR3 is TGTGCCTGGGCGGGGGGGCCCTCCCCCGGGGAGCTGTTTTTT.

The gene calls are TRBV27 and TRBJ1-5; D is undetermined. Germline loops: CDR1 MNHEY, CDR2 SMNVEV (reference sequence). Trimming shortened V by 7 bases and J by 1 base, and 14 bases separated the two germline ends. CDR3 size: 15 residues. The CDR3 here is CASNPSTKSNQPQHF. The CDR3 coding sequence is TGTGCCAGCAATCCCTCTACCAAAAGCAATCAGCCCCAGCATTTT.

The chain is built from TRBV7-8 and TRBJ1-4; TRBD1 matches at 7 bases. Looked up from germline, CDR1 is SGHVS and CDR2 is FQNEAQ. This CDR3 region has 15 residues. Trimming cost V 5 bases and J 7 bases; bases outside gene matches: 10. This chain's CDR3 is CASSVREGAREKLFF. The CDR3 DNA sequence: TGTGCCAGCAGCGTACGGGAGGGGGCGCGTGAAAAACTGTTTTTT.